This T cell receptor beta chain was obtained from a study of shared clonotypes between healthy human individuals. Profiled with immunoSEQ multiplex PCR; TCRdb holds only in-frame clones, not every one. The table records 2 million to 2.5 million clones, approximately 96% of them present only once. General study findings and limits: In the sorted subsets, rarefaction showed sequencing was incomplete despite large depth. The study found lower generation probabilities in non-shared clonotypes than in those shared by all four donors. Sampling covered blood only; tissue repertoires likely differ.

This CDR3 is built from 17 residues. The germline gives CDR1 SEHNR, CDR2 FQNEAQ (reference sequence). The J segment lost 5 bases and the V segment lost 1 base, leaving 9 bases of the junction unmatched. Note on this clone: The target antigen is unknown.

The rearrangement joins TRBV7-9 to TRBJ2-2, with 8 bases that match TRBD1. This clonotype originated in a man between 18 and 35 years old in good health. What was sequenced was naive CD4+ T cells sorted from blood. Subset described: CD45RA+ positively selected. The CDR3 sequence: CASSLGVDRGWTGELFF. In nucleotides, the CDR3 is TGTGCCAGCAGCTTAGGTGTCGACAGGGGTTGGACCGGGGAGCTGTTTTTT.